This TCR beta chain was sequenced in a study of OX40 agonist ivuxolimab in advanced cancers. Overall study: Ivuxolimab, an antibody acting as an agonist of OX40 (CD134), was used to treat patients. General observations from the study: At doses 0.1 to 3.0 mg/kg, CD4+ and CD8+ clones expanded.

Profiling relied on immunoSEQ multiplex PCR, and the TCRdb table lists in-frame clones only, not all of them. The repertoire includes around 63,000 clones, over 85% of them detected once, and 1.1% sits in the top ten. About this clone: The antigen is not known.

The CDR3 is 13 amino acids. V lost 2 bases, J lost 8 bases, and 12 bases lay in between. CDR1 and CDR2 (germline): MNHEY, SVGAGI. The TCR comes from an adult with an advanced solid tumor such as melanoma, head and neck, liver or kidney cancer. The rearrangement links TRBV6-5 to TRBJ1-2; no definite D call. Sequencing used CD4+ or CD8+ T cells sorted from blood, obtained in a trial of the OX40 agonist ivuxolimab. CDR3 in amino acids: CASSYPGLGGYTF. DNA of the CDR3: TGTGCCAGCAGTTACCCGGGGTTAGGGGGCTACACCTTC.